A selection of T cell receptor beta chains follows, all from one sample in a study of blood T cell repertoires in COVID-19. The method was immunoSEQ multiplex PCR; TCRdb's version includes in-frame clones alone and lacks a portion of them. The table has 380,000 or so clones, 89% seen once. The sequenced material came from peripheral blood. The receptors were gathered from a man aged 35 to 55 with acute or convalescent COVID-19. Each CDR3 is given with its conserved first and last residue. The D gene is left open where the match is weak. Rows give clone size only sometimes, using once, few, many, or a class for an expanded clone.

J	D	V	size	CDR3	DNA
TRBJ2-7	TRBD2	TRBV6-5	-	CASGRTRHYEQYF	TGTGCCAGCGGGAGGACTAGACACTACGAGCAGTACTTC
TRBJ1-1	-	TRBV7-8	-	CASSLLTAPTEAFF	TGTGCCAGCAGCTTACTGACAGCTCCCACTGAAGCTTTCTTT
TRBJ2-7	-	TRBV6-5	-	CASRGTDSYEQYF	TGTGCCAGCAGAGGAACAGACTCCTACGAGCAGTACTTC
TRBJ1-2	-	TRBV3-1/TRBV3-2	-	CASTPFLAANYGYTF	TGTGCCAGCACCCCTTTTCTAGCCGCTAACTATGGCTACACCTTC
TRBJ1-5	TRBD1	TRBV30	-	CAWSLWDRRYQPQHF	TGTGCCTGGAGTCTATGGGACAGACGGTATCAGCCCCAGCATTTT
TRBJ2-7	TRBD1	TRBV3-1/TRBV3-2	-	CASSRKPGQPYEQYF	TGTGCCAGCAGCCGGAAACCGGGACAGCCCTACGAGCAGTACTTC
TRBJ1-4	-	TRBV28	-	CASSQVREKLFF	TGTGCCAGCAGTCAGGTTAGAGAAAAACTGTTTTTT
TRBJ2-2	TRBD1	TRBV7-3	-	CASSQGTAPNTGELFF	TGTGCCAGCAGCCAAGGGACAGCTCCGAACACCGGGGAGCTGTTTTTT
TRBJ2-3	-	TRBV3-1/TRBV3-2	-	CASSNRDTQYF	TGTGCCAGCAGCAACAGAGATACGCAGTATTTT
TRBJ1-5	-	TRBV19	-	CASSREDTPSQPQHF	TGTGCCAGTAGTAGGGAGGACACTCCGAGTCAGCCCCAGCATTTT
TRBJ2-7	-	TRBV5-1	-	CASSEGTRGGDEQYF	TGCGCCAGCAGCGAGGGGACAAGGGGGGGAGACGAGCAGTACTTC
TRBJ1-5	TRBD1	TRBV10-3	-	CATWGQGGNQPQHF	TGTGCCACCTGGGGACAGGGTGGCAATCAGCCCCAGCATTTT
TRBJ2-7	-	TRBV4-3	-	CASSQDSLSYEQYF	TGCGCCAGCAGCCAAGATAGCTTGTCCTACGAGCAGTACTTC
TRBJ1-2	TRBD1	TRBV4-3	-	CASSQGDSLYGYTF	TGCGCCAGCAGCCAAGGGGACAGCCTATATGGCTACACCTTC
TRBJ1-2	-	TRBV2	-	CASRPGYPYGYTF	TGTGCCAGCAGGCCAGGCTATCCCTATGGCTACACCTTC
TRBJ1-6	-	TRBV27	-	CASSSSREVSPLHF	TGTGCCAGCAGTTCTTCCAGGGAAGTTTCACCCCTCCACTTT
TRBJ2-3	TRBD2	TRBV30	-	CAWSVSGSADTQYF	TGTGCCTGGAGTGTGAGCGGGAGCGCAGATACGCAGTATTTT
TRBJ1-2	-	TRBV2	-	CASRLRQGGGYGYTF	TGTGCCAGCAGGCTCAGGCAGGGAGGTGGCTATGGCTACACCTTC
TRBJ2-1	TRBD1	TRBV9	-	CASSSRDREMNEQFF	TGTGCCAGCAGCTCCCGTGACAGGGAGATGAATGAGCAGTTCTTC
TRBJ1-5	-	TRBV19	-	CASRSDSPNQPQHF	TGTGCCAGTAGATCCGACAGTCCTAATCAGCCCCAGCATTTT
TRBJ2-1	-	TRBV5-4	-	CASSLGGGANYNEQFF	TGTGCCAGCAGCTTGGGGGGCGGGGCGAACTACAATGAGCAGTTCTTC
TRBJ2-3	-	TRBV28	-	CASSRILGLQRLTDTQYF	TGTGCCAGCAGCCGCATCCTGGGACTCCAAAGACTCACAGATACGCAGTATTTT
TRBJ2-2	TRBD1	TRBV5-5	-	CASSHRDSKRRANTGELFF	TGTGCCAGCAGCCACCGGGACAGCAAGAGAAGAGCGAACACCGGGGAGCTGTTTTTT
TRBJ1-1	-	TRBV30	-	CAIDRVIEAFF	TGTGCCATAGACCGGGTGATCGAAGCTTTCTTT
TRBJ1-3	-	TRBV6-5	-	CASSYQDTRNTIYF	TGTGCCAGCAGTTACCAGGACACGAGAAACACCATATATTTT
TRBJ1-5	-	TRBV5-1	once	CASSLGGEAQPQHF	TGCGCCAGCAGCTTGGGAGGGGAGGCTCAGCCCCAGCATTTT
TRBJ2-5	-	TRBV5-6	-	CASSGGGGQETQYF	TGTGCCAGCAGCGGAGGGGGAGGGCAAGAGACCCAGTACTTC
TRBJ1-5	-	TRBV4-1	-	CASSQVVVLGGNQPQHF	TGCGCCAGCAGCCAAGTTGTAGTGTTAGGAGGCAATCAGCCCCAGCATTTT
TRBJ2-7	-	TRBV11-2	-	CAIGRRGPFYEQYF	TGTGCCATAGGGCGGAGGGGACCCTTCTACGAGCAGTACTTC
TRBJ2-1	TRBD2	TRBV6-1	-	CASSEIGPGLAGGNEQFF	TGTGCCAGCAGTGAAATAGGCCCTGGACTAGCGGGAGGGAATGAGCAGTTCTTC
TRBJ1-3	TRBD1	TRBV9	-	CASSLGQGRDTIYF	TGTGCCAGCAGTCTCGGACAGGGTAGGGACACCATATATTTT
TRBJ1-1	TRBD1	TRBV6-4	-	CASRDGDRGTEAFF	TGTGCCAGCAGAGACGGGGACAGGGGCACTGAAGCTTTCTTT
TRBJ1-1	-	TRBV5-4	-	CASSLRGFTEAFF	TGTGCCAGCAGCTTGAGGGGTTTCACTGAAGCTTTCTTT
TRBJ2-2	-	TRBV27	-	CASSLVTPANTGELFF	TGTGCCAGCAGTTTAGTTACGCCGGCGAACACCGGGGAGCTGTTTTTT
TRBJ2-5	-	TRBV12-3/TRBV12-4	-	CASSLDRKTQYF	TGTGCCAGCAGTTTGGACAGAAAGACCCAGTACTTC
TRBJ2-7	TRBD1	TRBV30	-	CAWSSGTGGADEQYF	TGTGCCTGGAGCTCCGGGACAGGGGGCGCGGACGAGCAGTACTTC
TRBJ2-1	-	TRBV3-1/TRBV3-2	-	CASSSQGGAYNEQFF	TGTGCCAGCAGCTCCCAGGGTGGAGCCTACAATGAGCAGTTCTTC
TRBJ1-1	-	TRBV9	-	CASSLYSGGTEAFF	TGTGCCAGCAGCCTATACTCGGGGGGAACTGAAGCTTTCTTT
TRBJ1-1	TRBD1	TRBV5-8	-	CASSAPGQGLNTEAFF	TGTGCCAGCAGCGCGCCGGGACAGGGTTTGAACACTGAAGCTTTCTTT
TRBJ1-2	TRBD1	TRBV28	-	CASSLPYEGAEGYTF	TGTGCCAGCAGTTTACCATACGAGGGGGCTGAAGGCTACACCTTC
TRBJ1-4	TRBD1	TRBV6-5	-	CASSFTGGAANEKLFF	TGTGCCAGCAGTTTTACAGGGGGCGCAGCTAATGAAAAACTGTTTTTT
TRBJ2-1	TRBD2	TRBV5-6	few	CASSPWTSNNEQFF	TGTGCCAGCAGCCCGTGGACTAGCAACAATGAGCAGTTCTTC
TRBJ1-1	-	TRBV28	-	CASSLESTGEAFF	TGTGCCAGCAGTTTAGAGTCGACAGGTGAAGCTTTCTTT
TRBJ1-3	-	TRBV30	-	CAWSTPGGKLSGNTIYF	TGTGCCTGGAGTACCCCGGGGGGGAAGCTCTCTGGAAACACCATATATTTT